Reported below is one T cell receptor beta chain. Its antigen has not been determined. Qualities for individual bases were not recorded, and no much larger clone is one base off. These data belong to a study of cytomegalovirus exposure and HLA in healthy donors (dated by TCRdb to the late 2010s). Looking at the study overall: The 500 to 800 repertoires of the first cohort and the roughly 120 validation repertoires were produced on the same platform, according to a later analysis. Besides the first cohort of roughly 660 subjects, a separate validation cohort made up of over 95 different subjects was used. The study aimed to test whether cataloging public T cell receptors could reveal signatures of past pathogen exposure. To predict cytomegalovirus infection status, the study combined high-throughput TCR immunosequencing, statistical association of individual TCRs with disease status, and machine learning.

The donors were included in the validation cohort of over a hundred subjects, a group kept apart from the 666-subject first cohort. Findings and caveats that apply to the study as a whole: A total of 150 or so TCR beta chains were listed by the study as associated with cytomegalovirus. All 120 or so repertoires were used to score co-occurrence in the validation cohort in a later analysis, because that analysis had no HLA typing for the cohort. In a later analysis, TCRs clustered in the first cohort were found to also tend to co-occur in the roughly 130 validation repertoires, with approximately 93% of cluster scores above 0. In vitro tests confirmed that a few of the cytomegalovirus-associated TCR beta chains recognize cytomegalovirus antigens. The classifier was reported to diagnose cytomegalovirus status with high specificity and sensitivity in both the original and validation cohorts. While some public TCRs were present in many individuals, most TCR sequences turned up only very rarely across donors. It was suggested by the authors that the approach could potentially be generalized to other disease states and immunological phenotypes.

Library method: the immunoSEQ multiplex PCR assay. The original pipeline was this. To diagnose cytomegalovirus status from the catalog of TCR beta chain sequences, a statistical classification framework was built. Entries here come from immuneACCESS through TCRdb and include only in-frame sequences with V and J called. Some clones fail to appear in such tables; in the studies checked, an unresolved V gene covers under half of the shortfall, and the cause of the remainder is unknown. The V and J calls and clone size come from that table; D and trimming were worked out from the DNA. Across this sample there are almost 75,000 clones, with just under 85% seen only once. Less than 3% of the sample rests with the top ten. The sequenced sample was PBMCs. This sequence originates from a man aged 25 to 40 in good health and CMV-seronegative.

The DNA sequence follows: TGCGCCAGCACTCGCGGGGCCTCGTCGGGGGTCCCGAACACTGAAGCTTTCTTT. Translation gives CASTRGASSGVPNTEAFF. The sequence joins TRBV5-1 to TRBJ1-1; TRBD1 is a weak D gene call, 5 bases matching. Trimming removed 6 bases from V and 1 base from J, leaving 25 bases between the germline ends. The cysteine opens and the phenylalanine closes a CDR3 of 18 amino acids. Only the CDR3 portion is preserved as DNA: 54 bases, with reading frame beginning at the first base. Via the germline V gene, CDR1 is SGHRS and CDR2 YFSETQ.